The 13 T cell receptor beta chains in this list originate from one sample, sequenced in a study of T cells in Graves' hyperthyroidism and ophthalmopathy. Amplification targeted TCR beta CDR3 regions from RNA transcripts. The TCR CDR3 was amplified in a first-round RT-PCR using the HTBI primer set. TCRdb re-called the multiplex PCR reads with MiXCR, one entry per CDR3 protein. In the table there are about 290,000 distinct CDR3 sequences, 10% to 15% of which are singletons. Sequencing was done on a sample of blood. The receptors here all came from a woman in her thirties with Graves' hyperthyroidism that later progressed to Graves' ophthalmopathy.

This clonotype was counted at least ten times. The rearrangement joins TRBV20-1 to TRBJ2-7; 8 bases line up with TRBD2. The germline V gene encodes CDR1 DFQATT and CDR2 SNEGSKA (reference sequence). This CDR3 has 15 residues. The J segment lost 5 bases and the V segment lost 3 bases, leaving 12 bases of the junction unmatched. CDR3 sequence (DNA): TGCAGTGCTAGGGAAGCGGGAGATTGGGTCGACGAGCAGTACTTC. Translating gives CSAREAGDWVDEQYF.

This clonotype was seen at least ten times. The chain combines TRBV13 with TRBJ1-1; possible D gene TRBD1, 5 bases. This CDR3 has 15 residues. Germline values: CDR1 PRHDT, CDR2 FYEKMQ (reference sequence). V lost 5 bases to trimming and J lost 6 bases, with 19 bases between them. The CDR3 reads CASSTIQGGRSEAFF. In DNA form, the CDR3 reads TGTGCCAGCAGCACCATCCAGGGCGGGCGGTCTGAAGCTTTCTTT.

This clonotype was recorded many times. V is TRBV4-1 and J is TRBJ1-2, with 7 bases identical to TRBD1. CDR3 length: 15 amino acids. V shed 1 base and J 7 bases; nucleotides not matched to a gene: 9. From germline, CDR1 is MGHRA and CDR2 YSYEKL. The CDR3 DNA is TGCGCCAGCAGCCAAGCGACAGGGATATTAGGTGGCTACACCTTC. This sequence encodes CASSQATGILGGYTF.

This clonotype came up many times. The V call is TRBV6-1, the J call TRBJ2-3; TRBD1 agrees at 9 bases. The germline CDR1 and CDR2 sequences are MNHNS and SASEGT. CDR3 length equals 18 residues. V lost 6 bases to trimming and J lost 0 bases; unmatched junction nucleotides: 13. CDR3 sequence: CASSRLRDRASSTDTQYF. CDR3 nucleotides: TGTGCCAGCAGCAGACTTCGGGACAGGGCCTCTAGCACAGATACGCAGTATTTT.

This clonotype has ten or more counts. The V call is TRBV7-6, the J call TRBJ2-7, with 14 bases fitting TRBD2. Trimming removed 6 bases from V and 8 bases from J; junction bases left unmatched: 6. The CDR3 covers 14 residues. Germline CDR1 reads SGHVS; CDR2 reads FNYEAQ. The CDR3 DNA sequence: TGTGCCAGCAGATCCGGGACTAGCGGGAGCCAGCAGTACTTC. It encodes CASRSGTSGSQQYF.

This chain uses TRBV4-3 with TRBJ2-1; D is unresolved. Between the trimmed V and J ends, which lost 2 bases and 9 bases, there was a span of 14 bases. Germline values: CDR1 LGHNA, CDR2 YSLEER. The CDR3 is 14 residues long. The CDR3 region is CASSQFPQQSEQFF. CDR3 in DNA: TGCGCCAGCAGCCAATTCCCCCAACAATCTGAGCAGTTCTTC.

This clonotype was observed a handful of times. The V call is TRBV5-6, the J call TRBJ1-2; 7 bases agree with TRBD1. From germline, CDR1 is SGHDT and CDR2 YYEEEE. V shed 3 bases and J 3 bases; nucleotides not matched to a gene: 5. The CDR3 loop spans 14 amino acids. CDR3 region: CASSWGTGDYGYTF. The CDR3 DNA follows: TGTGCCAGCAGCTGGGGCACAGGGGACTATGGCTACACCTTC.

The table lists this clonotype with a few counts. Just one base apart from a much larger clone, this may be a read error. V gene TRBV27 combines with J gene TRBJ1-1; 9 bases match TRBD1. Germline V gene lookup returns CDR1 MNHEY and CDR2 SMNVEV (reference sequence). The CDR3 contains 16 residues. The CDR3 sequence is CASSSRDREGSTGAFF. The CDR3, as DNA: TGTGCCAGCAGTTCCCGGGACAGGGAGGGGAGCACTGGAGCTTTCTTT.

V and J are TRBV28 and TRBJ2-7; the D gene could be TRBD1 or TRBD2 (5 bases each). The CDR3 extends over 15 amino acids. V was clipped by 5 bases and J by 5 bases, with 19 bases between them. Germline V gives CDR1 MDHEN, CDR2 SYDVKM. The CDR3 sequence is CASSLPLGVLDEQYF. The CDR3, as DNA: TGTGCCAGCAGTCTCCCACTAGGGGTACTGGACGAGCAGTACTTC.

In its sample, this clonotype was seen a few times. The genes are TRBV20-1 and TRBJ2-1; D is undetermined. V gave up 1 base and J gave up 4 bases, with 17 bases separating them. In germline, CDR1 is DFQATT, CDR2 SNEGSKA (reference sequence). The CDR3 loop spans 16 amino acids. The CDR3, as DNA: TGCAGTGCTAGAGTCTCTCGTGGTGAACAGTACAATGAGCAGTTCTTC. Its protein product is CSARVSRGEQYNEQFF.

This clonotype appeared many times. J is TRBJ2-1 and V is TRBV11-2; the D is unclear. Germline V gene sequence: CDR1 SGHAT, CDR2 FQNNGV. V was shortened by 5 bases and J by 6 bases, with 20 bases between the two germline ends. This CDR3 is 16 amino acids long. The CDR3 region is CASSPRGLGPRNEQFF. For the CDR3, the DNA is TGTGCCAGCAGCCCGAGAGGCCTAGGCCCACGCAATGAGCAGTTCTTC.

The chain links TRBV14 to TRBJ1-5; no clear D. Germline V gene lookup returns CDR1 SGHDN and CDR2 FVKESK. The CDR3 covers 13 residues. The V end lost 5 bases, the J end lost 0 bases, and 5 bases lay between the germline ends. CDR3: CASSLHSNQPQHF. In nucleotides, the CDR3 is TGTGCCAGCAGCTTACATAGCAATCAGCCCCAGCATTTT.

This clonotype was seen at least ten times. The chain combines TRBV6-1 with TRBJ1-2; D unclear. The CDR3 spans 14 residues. The germline V gene has CDR1 MNHNS and CDR2 SASEGT. V shed 6 bases and J shed 6 bases, with 17 bases lying between them. CDR3 nucleotides: TGTGCCAGCAGAGAAAGGGTGTTTATAGATGGCTACACCTTC. As protein: CASRERVFIDGYTF.